The TCR beta chain under discussion was sequenced for a study of T cell repertoires in cytomegalovirus infection. As for the study in general: It was the public TCR beta signatures that indicated both CMV infection and matching HLA type. General study results and limits: The ex vivo response was dominated by HLA-C-restricted CMV-specific TCR beta clonotypes. Summed frequency of shared TCR beta families picked out CMV carriers who also had the relevant HLA.

Each CDR3 protein gets one entry after TCRdb re-called the reads with MiXCR. Altogether about 300,000 distinct CDR3 sequences are present, around 10% being singletons, with the ten largest covering less than 3%. The sample holds many counts of this clonotype. Its antigen is still unknown. The sample consisted of PBMCs. This sequence originates from a human donor in good health (CMV status not recorded). Some clones in this sample may be carry-over from other donors' samples.

CDR3 protein: CASSLDRGRQQFF. The CDR3 DNA sequence: TGTGCCAGCAGCTTAGACAGGGGGCGACAGCAGTTCTTC. The rearrangement joins TRBV7-8 to TRBJ2-1; TRBD1 matches 9 bases. The CDR3 sequence is 13 residues long. V gave up 1 base and J gave up 11 bases; unmatched junction bases: 3. Germline CDR1 SGHVS, CDR2 FQNEAQ.